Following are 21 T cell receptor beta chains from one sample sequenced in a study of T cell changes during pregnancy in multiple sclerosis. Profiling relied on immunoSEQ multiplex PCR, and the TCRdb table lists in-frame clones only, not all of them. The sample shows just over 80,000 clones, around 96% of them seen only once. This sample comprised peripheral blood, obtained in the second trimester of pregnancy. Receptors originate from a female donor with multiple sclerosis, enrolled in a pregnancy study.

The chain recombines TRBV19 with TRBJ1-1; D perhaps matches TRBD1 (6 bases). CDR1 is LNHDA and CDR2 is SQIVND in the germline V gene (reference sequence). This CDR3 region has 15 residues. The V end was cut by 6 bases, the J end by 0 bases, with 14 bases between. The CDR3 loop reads CASSFTGTLNTEAFF. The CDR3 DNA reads TGTGCCAGTAGCTTTACCGGGACACTGAACACTGAAGCTTTCTTT.

The CDR3 DNA is TGTGCCAGCACCGACGACAGTGAGCAGTACTTC. Translated: CASTDDSEQYF. The chain recombines TRBV21-1 with TRBJ2-7; the table assigns TRBD1, which was not confirmed against the DNA. TRBV21-1 constitutes a pseudogene. This CDR3 has 11 residues.

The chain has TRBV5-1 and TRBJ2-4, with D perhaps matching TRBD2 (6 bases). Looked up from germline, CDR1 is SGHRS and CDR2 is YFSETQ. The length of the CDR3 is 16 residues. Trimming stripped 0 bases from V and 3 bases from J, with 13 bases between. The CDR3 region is CASSLAGVKGKNIQYF. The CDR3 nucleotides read TGCGCCAGCAGCTTGGCGGGGGTTAAGGGCAAAAACATTCAGTACTTC.

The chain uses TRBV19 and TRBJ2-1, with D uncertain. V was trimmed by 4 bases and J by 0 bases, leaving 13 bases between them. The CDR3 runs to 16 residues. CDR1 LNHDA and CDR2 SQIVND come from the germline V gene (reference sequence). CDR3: CASSNWIAGSYNEQFF. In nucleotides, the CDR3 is TGTGCCAGTAGTAACTGGATAGCCGGCTCCTACAATGAGCAGTTCTTC.

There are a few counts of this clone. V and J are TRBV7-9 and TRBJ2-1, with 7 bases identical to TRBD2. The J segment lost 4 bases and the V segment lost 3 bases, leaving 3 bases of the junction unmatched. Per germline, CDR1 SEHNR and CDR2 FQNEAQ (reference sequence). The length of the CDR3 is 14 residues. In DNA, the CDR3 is TGTGCCAGCAGCTTTGACGGGAGGTACAATGAGCAGTTCTTC. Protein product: CASSFDGRYNEQFF.

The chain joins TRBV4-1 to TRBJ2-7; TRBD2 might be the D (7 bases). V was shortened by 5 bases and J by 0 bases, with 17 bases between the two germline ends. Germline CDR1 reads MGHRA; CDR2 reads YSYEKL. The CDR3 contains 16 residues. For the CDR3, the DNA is TGCGCCAGCAGCTTTCGTGGGGGGGCTCCCTCCTACGAGCAGTACTTC. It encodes CASSFRGGAPSYEQYF.

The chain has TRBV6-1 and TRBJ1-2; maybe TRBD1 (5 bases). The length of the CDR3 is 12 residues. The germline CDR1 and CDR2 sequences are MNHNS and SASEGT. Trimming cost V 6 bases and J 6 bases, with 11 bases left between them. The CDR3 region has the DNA TGTGCCAGCAGGGTACAGGATAATGGCTACACCTTC. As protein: CASRVQDNGYTF.

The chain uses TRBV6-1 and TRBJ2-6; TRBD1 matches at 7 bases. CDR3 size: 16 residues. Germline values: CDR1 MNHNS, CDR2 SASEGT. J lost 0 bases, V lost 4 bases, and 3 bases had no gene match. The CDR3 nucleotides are TGTGCCAGCAGTGGGGACAGTGGCTCTGGGGCCAACGTCCTGACTTTC. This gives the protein CASSGDSGSGANVLTF.

Written as DNA, the CDR3 is TGTGCCAGCAGCGAGACAGGGACAACTAGCACAGATACGCAGTATTTT. Translating it yields CASSETGTTSTDTQYF. This chain joins TRBV9 and TRBJ2-3; 7 bases agree with TRBD1. J lost 0 bases, V lost 3 bases, and 7 bases had no gene match. The CDR3 is 16 residues long. CDR1 SGDLS and CDR2 YYNGEE come from the germline V gene.

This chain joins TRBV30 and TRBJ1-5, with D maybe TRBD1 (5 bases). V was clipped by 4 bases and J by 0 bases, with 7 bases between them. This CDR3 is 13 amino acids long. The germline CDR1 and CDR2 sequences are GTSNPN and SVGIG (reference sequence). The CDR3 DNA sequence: TGTGCCTGGAACAGGTATAGCAATCAGCCCCAGCATTTT. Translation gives CAWNRYSNQPQHF.

In DNA, the CDR3 is TGTGCCAGCAGCAACCCGCCGGCGAACACCGGGGAGCTGTTTTTT. Protein: CASSNPPANTGELFF. The rearrangement uses TRBV21-1 and TRBJ2-2; the table's D call TRBD2 went unverified against the DNA. TRBV21-1 is a pseudogene segment. There are 15 residues in the CDR3.

CDR3 region: CASSQGLAGVRNEQFF. The CDR3, as DNA: TGCGCCAGCAGCCAGGGACTAGCGGGAGTACGTAATGAGCAGTTCTTC. This chain joins TRBV4-3 and TRBJ2-1; 14 bases fit TRBD2. Germline V gene sequence: CDR1 LGHNA, CDR2 YSLEER. V lost 3 bases and J lost 7; bases outside the gene matches: 5. CDR3 length equals 16 residues.

CDR3 amino acids: CASSIPGYGYTF. The CDR3, as DNA: TGTGCCAGCAGCATCCCGGGGTATGGCTACACCTTC. V usage is TRBV21-1 and J usage is TRBJ1-2. TRBV21-1 is described as a pseudogene. CDR3 size: 12 residues.

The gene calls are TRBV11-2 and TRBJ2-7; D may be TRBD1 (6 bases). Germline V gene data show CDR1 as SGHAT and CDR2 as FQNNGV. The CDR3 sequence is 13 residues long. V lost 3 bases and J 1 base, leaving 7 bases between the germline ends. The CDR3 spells CASSFGQSYEQYF. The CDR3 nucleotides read TGTGCCAGCAGCTTTGGACAGTCCTACGAGCAGTACTTC.

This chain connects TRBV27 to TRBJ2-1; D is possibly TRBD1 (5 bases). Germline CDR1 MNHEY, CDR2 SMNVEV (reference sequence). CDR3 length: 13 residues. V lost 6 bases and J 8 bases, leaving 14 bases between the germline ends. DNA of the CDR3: TGTGCCAGCAGCCTTAACCAGGGTGATGAGCAGTTCTTC. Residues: CASSLNQGDEQFF.

The CDR3 reads CASSPRQGSYEKLFF. CDR3 nucleotides: TGCGCCAGCAGCCCGAGACAGGGTAGTTACGAAAAACTGTTTTTT. V usage is TRBV4-3 and J usage is TRBJ1-4; 7 positions agree with TRBD1. The germline V gene encodes CDR1 LGHNA and CDR2 YSLEER. CDR3 length: 15 amino acids. Losses at the gene ends were 4 bases for V and 8 bases for J; bases not matched to a gene: 10.

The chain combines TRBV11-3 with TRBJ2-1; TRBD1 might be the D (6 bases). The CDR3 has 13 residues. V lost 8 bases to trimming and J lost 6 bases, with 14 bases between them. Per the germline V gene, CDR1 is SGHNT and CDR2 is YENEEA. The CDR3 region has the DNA TGTGCCAGCCAGGGGAGTCCTGGCAATGAGCAGTTCTTC. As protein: CASQGSPGNEQFF.

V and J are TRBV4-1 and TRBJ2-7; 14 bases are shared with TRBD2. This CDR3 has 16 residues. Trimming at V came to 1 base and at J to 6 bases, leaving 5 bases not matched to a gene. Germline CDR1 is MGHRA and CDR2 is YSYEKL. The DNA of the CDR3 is TGCGCCAGCAGCCAAGGGCCGGGACTAGCGGGAGTCGAGCAGTACTTC. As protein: CASSQGPGLAGVEQYF.

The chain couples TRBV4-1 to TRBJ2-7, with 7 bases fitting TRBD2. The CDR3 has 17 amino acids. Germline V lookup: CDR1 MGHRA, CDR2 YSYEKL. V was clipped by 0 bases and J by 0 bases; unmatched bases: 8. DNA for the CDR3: TGCGCCAGCAGCCAAGATACGGCTAGCGGATTCTCCTACGAGCAGTACTTC. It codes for CASSQDTASGFSYEQYF.

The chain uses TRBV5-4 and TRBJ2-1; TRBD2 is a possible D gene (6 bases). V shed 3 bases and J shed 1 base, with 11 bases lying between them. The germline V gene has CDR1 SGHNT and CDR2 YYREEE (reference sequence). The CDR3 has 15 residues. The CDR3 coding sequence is TGTGCCAGCAGCTCGAGGGACTTGTCCTACAATGAGCAGTTCTTC. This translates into CASSSRDLSYNEQFF.

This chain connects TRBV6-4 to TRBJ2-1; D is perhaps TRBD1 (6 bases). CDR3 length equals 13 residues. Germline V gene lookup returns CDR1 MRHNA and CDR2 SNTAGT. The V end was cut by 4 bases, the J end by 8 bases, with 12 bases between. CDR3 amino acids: CASSGTGNDEQFF. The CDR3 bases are TGTGCCAGCAGTGGAACAGGGAACGATGAGCAGTTCTTC.